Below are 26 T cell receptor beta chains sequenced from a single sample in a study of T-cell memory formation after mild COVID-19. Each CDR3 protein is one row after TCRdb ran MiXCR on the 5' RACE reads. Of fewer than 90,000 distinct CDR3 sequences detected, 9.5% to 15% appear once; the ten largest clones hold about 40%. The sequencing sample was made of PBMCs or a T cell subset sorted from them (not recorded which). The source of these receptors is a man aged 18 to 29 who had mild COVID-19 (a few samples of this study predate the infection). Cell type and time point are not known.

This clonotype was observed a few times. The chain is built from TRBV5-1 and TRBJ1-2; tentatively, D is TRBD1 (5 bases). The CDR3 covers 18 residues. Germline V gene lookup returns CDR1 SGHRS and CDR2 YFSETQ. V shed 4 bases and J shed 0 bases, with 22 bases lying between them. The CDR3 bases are TGCGCCAGCAGCGCCCCTGGCGCAGGGAGAGTGGCTAACTATGGCTACACCTTC. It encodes CASSAPGAGRVANYGYTF.

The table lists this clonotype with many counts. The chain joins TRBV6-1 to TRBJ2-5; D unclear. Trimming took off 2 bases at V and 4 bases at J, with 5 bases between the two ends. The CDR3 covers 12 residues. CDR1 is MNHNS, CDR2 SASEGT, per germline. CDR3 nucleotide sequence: TGTGCCAGCAGTGAACTGGTAGAGACCCAGTACTTC. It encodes CASSELVETQYF.

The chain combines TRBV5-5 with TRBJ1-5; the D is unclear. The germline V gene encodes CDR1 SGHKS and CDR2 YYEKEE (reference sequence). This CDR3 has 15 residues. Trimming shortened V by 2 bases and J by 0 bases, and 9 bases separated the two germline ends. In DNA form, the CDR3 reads TGTGCCAGCAGCTTAGGGCTGAATAGCAATCAGCCCCAGCATTTT. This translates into CASSLGLNSNQPQHF.

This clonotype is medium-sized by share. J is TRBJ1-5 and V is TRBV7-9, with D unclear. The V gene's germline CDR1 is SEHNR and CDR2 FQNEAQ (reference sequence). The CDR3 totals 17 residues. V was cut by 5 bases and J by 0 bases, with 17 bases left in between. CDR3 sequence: CASSRYEGGYSNQPQHF. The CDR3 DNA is TGTGCCAGCAGCCGTTACGAGGGCGGTTATAGCAATCAGCCCCAGCATTTT. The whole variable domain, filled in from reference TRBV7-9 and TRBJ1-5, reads DTGVSQNPRHKITKRGQNVTFRCDPISEHNRLYWYRQTLGQGPEFLTYFQNEAQLEKSRLLSDRFSAERPKGSFSTLEIQRTEQGDSAMYLCASSRYEGGYSNQPQHFGDGTRLSIL.

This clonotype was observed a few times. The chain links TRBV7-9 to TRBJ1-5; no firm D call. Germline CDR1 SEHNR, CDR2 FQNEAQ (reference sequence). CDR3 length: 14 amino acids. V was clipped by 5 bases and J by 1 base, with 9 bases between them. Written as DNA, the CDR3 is TGTGCCAGCAGCGGAGGAGGGAGCAATCAGCCCCAGCATTTT. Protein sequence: CASSGGGSNQPQHF.

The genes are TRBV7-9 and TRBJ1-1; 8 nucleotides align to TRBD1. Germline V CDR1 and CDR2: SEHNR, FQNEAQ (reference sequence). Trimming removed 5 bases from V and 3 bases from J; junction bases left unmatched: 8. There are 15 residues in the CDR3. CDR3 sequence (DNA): TGTGCCAGCAGCGCTGGTCAGGGGGCGGACACTGAAGCTTTCTTT. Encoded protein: CASSAGQGADTEAFF.

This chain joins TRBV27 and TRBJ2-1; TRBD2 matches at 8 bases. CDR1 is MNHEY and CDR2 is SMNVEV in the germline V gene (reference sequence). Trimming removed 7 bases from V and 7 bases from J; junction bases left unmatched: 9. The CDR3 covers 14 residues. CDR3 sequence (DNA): TGTGCCAGCACGGCGCGGGGGGTCGCGAATGAGCAGTTCTTC. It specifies CASTARGVANEQFF.

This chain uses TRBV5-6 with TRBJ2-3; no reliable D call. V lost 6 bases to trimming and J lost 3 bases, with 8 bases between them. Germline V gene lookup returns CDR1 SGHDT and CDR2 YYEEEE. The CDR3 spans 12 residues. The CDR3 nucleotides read TGTGCCAGCACGGACGTGACAGATACGCAGTATTTT. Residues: CASTDVTDTQYF. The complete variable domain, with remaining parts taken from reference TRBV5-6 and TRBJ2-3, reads DAGVTQSPTHLIKTRGQQVTLRCSPKSGHDTVSWYQQALGQGPQFIFQYYEEEERQRGNFPDRFSGHQFPNYSSELNVNALLLGDSALYLCASTDVTDTQYFGPGTRLTVL.

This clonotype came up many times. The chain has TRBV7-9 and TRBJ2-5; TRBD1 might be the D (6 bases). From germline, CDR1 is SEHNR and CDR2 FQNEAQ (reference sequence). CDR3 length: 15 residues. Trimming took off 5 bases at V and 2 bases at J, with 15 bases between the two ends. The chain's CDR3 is CASSPLGTPQETQYF. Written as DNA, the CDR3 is TGTGCCAGCAGCCCCTTGGGGACACCTCAAGAGACCCAGTACTTC.

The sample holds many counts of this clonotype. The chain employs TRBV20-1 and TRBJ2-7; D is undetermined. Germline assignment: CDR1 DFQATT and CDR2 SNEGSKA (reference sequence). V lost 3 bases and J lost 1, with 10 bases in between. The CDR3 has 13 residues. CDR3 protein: CSARPPGSYEQYV. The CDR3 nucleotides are TGCAGTGCTAGGCCCCCGGGTTCCTACGAGCAGTACGTC.

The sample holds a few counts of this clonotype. The CDR3 region is CSARDRGRVVQAADTQYF. DNA of the CDR3: TGCAGTGCTAGGGACAGGGGGCGAGTCGTTCAAGCAGCAGATACGCAGTATTTT. The chain carries TRBV20-1 and TRBJ2-3, with TRBD1 identical over 11 bases. Germline values: CDR1 DFQATT, CDR2 SNEGSKA (reference sequence). This CDR3 has 18 residues. V lost 3 bases and J lost 4; bases outside the gene matches: 15.

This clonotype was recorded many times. The CDR3 DNA reads as TGTGCCAGTACCCCCGGGATTGGGGGCACTGAAGCTTTCTTT. Translation: CASTPGIGGTEAFF. This chain uses TRBV19 with TRBJ1-1; possibly TRBD1 for D (5 bases). In germline, CDR1 is LNHDA, CDR2 SQIVND (reference sequence). V was trimmed by 7 bases and J by 4 bases, leaving 16 bases between them. The CDR3 runs 14 residues.

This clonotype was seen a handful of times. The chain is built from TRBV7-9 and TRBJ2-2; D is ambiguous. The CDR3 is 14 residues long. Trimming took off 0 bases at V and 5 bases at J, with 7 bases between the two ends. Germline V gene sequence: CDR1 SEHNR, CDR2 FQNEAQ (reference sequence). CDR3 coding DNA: TGTGCCAGCAGCTTAGCCGGATCTACCGGGGAGCTGTTTTTT. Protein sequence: CASSLAGSTGELFF.

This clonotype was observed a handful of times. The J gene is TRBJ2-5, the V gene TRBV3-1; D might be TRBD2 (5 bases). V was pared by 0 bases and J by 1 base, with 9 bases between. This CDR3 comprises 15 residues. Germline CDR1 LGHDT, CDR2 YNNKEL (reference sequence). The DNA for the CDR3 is TGTGCCAGCAGCCAAGAAGGACTGCGCCAAGAGACCCAGTACTTC. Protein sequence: CASSQEGLRQETQYF.

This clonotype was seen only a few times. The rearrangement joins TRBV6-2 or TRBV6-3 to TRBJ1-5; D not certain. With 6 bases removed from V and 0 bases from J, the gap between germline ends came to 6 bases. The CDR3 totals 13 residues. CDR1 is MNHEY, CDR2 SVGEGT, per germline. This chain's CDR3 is CASRQYSNQPQHF. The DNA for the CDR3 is TGTGCCAGCAGACAATATAGCAATCAGCCCCAGCATTTT.

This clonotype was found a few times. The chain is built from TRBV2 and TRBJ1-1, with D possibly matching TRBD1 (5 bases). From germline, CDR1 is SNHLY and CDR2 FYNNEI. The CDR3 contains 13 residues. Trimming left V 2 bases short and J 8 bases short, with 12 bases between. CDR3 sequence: CASSEFRDREAFF. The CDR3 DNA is TGTGCCAGCAGTGAATTTCGTGACAGAGAAGCTTTCTTT.

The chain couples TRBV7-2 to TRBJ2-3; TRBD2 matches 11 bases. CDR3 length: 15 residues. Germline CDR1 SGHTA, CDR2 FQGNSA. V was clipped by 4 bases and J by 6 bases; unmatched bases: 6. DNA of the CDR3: TGTGCCAGCAGCTACCTAGCGGGGGGCGGGGATACGCAGTATTTT. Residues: CASSYLAGGGDTQYF.

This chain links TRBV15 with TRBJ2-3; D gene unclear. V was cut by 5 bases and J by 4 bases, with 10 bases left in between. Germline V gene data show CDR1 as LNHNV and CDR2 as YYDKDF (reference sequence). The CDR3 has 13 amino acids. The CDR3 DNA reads TGTGCCACCAGCCCCAGGTCCCCAGATACGCAGTATTTT. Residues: CATSPRSPDTQYF.

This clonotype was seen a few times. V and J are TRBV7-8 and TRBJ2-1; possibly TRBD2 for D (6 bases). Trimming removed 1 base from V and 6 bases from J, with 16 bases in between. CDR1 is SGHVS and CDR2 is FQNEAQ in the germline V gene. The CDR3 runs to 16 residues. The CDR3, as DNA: TGTGCCAGCAGCTTAGGTATGCTAGCGCCGTCCAATGAGCAGTTCTTC. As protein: CASSLGMLAPSNEQFF.

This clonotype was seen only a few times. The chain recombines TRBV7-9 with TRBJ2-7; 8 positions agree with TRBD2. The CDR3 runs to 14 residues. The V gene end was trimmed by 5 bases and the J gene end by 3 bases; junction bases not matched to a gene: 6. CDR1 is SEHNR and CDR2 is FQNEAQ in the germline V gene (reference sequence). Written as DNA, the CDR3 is TGTGCCAGCAGCCACGTTAGCGGGGACTACGAGCAGTACGTC. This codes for CASSHVSGDYEQYV.

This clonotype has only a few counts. CDR3 amino acids: CASKIGDRYEAFF. In nucleotides, the CDR3 is TGTGCCAGCAAGATCGGGGACAGGTATGAAGCTTTCTTT. V gene TRBV12-3 or TRBV12-4 combines with J gene TRBJ1-1; 8 positions agree with TRBD1. V dropped 7 bases and J dropped 7; count of bases not matched to a gene: 8. The CDR3 is 13 amino acids.

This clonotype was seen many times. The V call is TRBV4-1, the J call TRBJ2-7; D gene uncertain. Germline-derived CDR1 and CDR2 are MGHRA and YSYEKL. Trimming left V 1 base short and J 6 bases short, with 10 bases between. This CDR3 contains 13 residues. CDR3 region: CASSQVIHGEQYV. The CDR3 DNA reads TGCGCCAGCAGCCAAGTTATACATGGCGAGCAGTACGTC.

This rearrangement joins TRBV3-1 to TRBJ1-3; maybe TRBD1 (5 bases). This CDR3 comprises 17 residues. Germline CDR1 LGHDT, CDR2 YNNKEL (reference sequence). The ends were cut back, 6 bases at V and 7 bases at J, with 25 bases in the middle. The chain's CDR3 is CASRHPPVIGAANTIYF. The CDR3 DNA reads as TGTGCCAGCAGACACCCCCCGGTGATCGGGGCTGCGAACACCATATATTTT.

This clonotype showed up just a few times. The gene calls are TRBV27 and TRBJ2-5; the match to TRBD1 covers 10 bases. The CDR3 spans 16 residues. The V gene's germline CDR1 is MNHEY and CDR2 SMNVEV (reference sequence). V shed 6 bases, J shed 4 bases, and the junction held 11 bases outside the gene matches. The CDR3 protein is CASRPLPGQGTETQYF. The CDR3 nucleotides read TGTGCCAGCAGACCACTGCCGGGACAGGGGACAGAGACCCAGTACTTC.

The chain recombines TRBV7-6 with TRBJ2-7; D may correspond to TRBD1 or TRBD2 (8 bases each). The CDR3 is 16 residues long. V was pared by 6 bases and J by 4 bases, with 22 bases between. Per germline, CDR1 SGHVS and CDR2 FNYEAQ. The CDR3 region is CASSPGGTGGLYEQYF. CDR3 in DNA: TGTGCCAGCAGTCCGGGGGGGACAGGCGGCCTTTACGAGCAGTACTTC.

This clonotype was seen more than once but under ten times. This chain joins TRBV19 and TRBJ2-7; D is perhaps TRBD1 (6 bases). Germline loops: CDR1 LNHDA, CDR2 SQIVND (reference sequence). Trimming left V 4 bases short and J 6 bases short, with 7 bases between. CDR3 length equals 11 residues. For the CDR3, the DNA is TGTGCCAGTAGTACAGGGGTCGAGCAGTACTTC. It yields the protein CASSTGVEQYF.